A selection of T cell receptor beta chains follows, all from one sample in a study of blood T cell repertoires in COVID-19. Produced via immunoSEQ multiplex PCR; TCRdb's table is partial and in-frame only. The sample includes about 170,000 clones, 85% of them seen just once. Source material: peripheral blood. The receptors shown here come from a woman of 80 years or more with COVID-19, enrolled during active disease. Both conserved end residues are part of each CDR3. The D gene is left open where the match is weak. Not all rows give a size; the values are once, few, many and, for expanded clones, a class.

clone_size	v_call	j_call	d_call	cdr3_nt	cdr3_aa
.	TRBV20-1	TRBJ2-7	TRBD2	TGCAGTGCTAGTTCCGGGACTACTAGCTCCTACGAGCAGTACTTC	CSASSGTTSSYEQYF
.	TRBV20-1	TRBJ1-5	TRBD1	TGCAGTGCTAGTGTGGGGGGAGACAGGGGTTTTTATCAGCCCCAGCATTTT	CSASVGGDRGFYQPQHF
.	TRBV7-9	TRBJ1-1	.	TGTGCCAGCAGCTCACACGACAGGACCGTAGAAGCTTTCTTT	CASSSHDRTVEAFF
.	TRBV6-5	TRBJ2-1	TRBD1	TGTGCCAGCAGACCCGACAGGGCAGCCTACAATGAGCAGTTCTTC	CASRPDRAAYNEQFF
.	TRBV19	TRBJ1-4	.	TGTGCCAGTAGGGGGGGTAACAGATTTGCAACTAATGAAAAACTGTTTTTT	CASRGGNRFATNEKLFF
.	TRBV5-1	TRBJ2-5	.	TGCGCCAGCAGTAGTTCGTCTCCGGAGACCCAGTACTTC	CASSSSSPETQYF
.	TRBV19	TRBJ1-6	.	TGTGCCAGTAGTACACAGCTGAACTATAATTCACCCCTCCACTTT	CASSTQLNYNSPLHF
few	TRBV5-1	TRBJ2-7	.	TGCGCCAGCAGCGTTGGGGGGTACGAGCAGTACTTC	CASSVGGYEQYF
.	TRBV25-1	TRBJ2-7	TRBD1	TGTGCCAGCAGTGAATCGGGGACAGACCTTTACGAGCAGTACTTC	CASSESGTDLYEQYF
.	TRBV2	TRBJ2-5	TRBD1	TGTGCCAGCAATCCGGACAGGGGGCATCGAGAGACCCAGTACTTC	CASNPDRGHRETQYF
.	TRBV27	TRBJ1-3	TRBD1	TGTGCCAGCAGTTTATATGGACAGGGGTTCAACACCATATATTTT	CASSLYGQGFNTIYF
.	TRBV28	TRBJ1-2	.	TGTGCCAGCACGCCGGAGGAAATCTTAAACTATGGCTACACCTTC	CASTPEEILNYGYTF
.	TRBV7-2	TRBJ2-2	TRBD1	TGTGCCAGCAGCCTAGACAGGGGAGGCACCGGGGAGCTGTTTTTT	CASSLDRGGTGELFF
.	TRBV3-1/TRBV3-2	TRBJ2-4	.	TGTGCCAGCAGCCAAGAAGGACTAGCCAAAAACATTCAGTACTTC	CASSQEGLAKNIQYF
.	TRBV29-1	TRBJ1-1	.	TGCAGCGTTGGAGGGGGGGGTTTAACTGAAGCTTTCTTT	CSVGGGGLTEAFF
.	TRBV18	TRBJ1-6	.	TGTGCCAGCTCACCCCCTGGGGGGGGCGCGGATTCACCCCTCCACTTT	CASSPPGGGADSPLHF
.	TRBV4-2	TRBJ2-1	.	TGTGCCAGCAGCCAATCCGGGACTCTTAATGAGCAGTTCTTC	CASSQSGTLNEQFF
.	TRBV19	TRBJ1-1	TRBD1	TGTGCCAGTAGTATAGGAACAGGGGGGACTGAAGCTTTCTTT	CASSIGTGGTEAFF
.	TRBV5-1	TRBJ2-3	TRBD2	TGCGCCAGCAGCATCGCGGGGGGAGGGAGAGATACGCAGTATTTT	CASSIAGGGRDTQYF
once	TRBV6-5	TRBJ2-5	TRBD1	TGTGCCAGCACCTGGGACAGGTCCGGGGGGACCCAGTACTTC	CASTWDRSGGTQYF
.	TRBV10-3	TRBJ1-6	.	TGTGCCATCAGTGAGTTGCAGGTTAATTCACCCCTCCACTTT	CAISELQVNSPLHF
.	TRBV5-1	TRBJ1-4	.	TGCGCCAGCAGCTTGGCCGGTTCACTTAATGAAAAACTGTTTTTT	CASSLAGSLNEKLFF
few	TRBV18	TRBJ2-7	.	TGTGCCAGCTCACCCGTTAAATACGAGCAGTACTTC	CASSPVKYEQYF
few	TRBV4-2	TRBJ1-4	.	TGTGCCAGCAGCCCTACTCAAGCAACTAATGAAAAACTGTTTTTT	CASSPTQATNEKLFF
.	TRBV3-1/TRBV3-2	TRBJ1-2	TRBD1	TGTGCCAGCAGCCAAGTGGGGACAGGGGGCATCGAACTCTATGGCTACACCTTC	CASSQVGTGGIELYGYTF
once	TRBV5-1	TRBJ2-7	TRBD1	TGCGCCAGCAGCGCGGGACAGGGTCGTGACGAGCAGTACTTC	CASSAGQGRDEQYF
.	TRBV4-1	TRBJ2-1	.	TGCGCCAGCAGCCAAGAACAGGGCGGGTCCCTCTACAATGAGCAGTTCTTC	CASSQEQGGSLYNEQFF
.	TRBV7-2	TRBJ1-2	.	TGTGCCAGCAGCTCCACCAGGGGACAATATGGCTACACCTTC	CASSSTRGQYGYTF
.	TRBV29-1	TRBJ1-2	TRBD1	TGCAGCGTTGCCACAGGGGGCGACTATGGCTACACCTTC	CSVATGGDYGYTF
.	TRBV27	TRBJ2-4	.	TGTGCCAGCAGGGGGGCGGGTGGGGACATTCAGTACTTC	CASRGAGGDIQYF
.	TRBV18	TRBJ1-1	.	TGTGCCAGCTCACCATCACAGGACACTGAAGCTTTCTTT	CASSPSQDTEAFF
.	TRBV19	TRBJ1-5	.	TGTGCCAGTAGTATGGCAAATAGCAATCAGCCCCAGCATTTT	CASSMANSNQPQHF
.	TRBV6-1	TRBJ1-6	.	TGTGCCAGCAGTGAAGTTGACAGTCCCGCTGGGTCACCCCTCCACTTT	CASSEVDSPAGSPLHF
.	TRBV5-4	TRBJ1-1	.	TGTGCCAGCAGCAATGGGGGGGGCACTGAAGCTTTCTTT	CASSNGGGTEAFF
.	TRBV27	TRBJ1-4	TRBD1	TGTGCCAGCAGTTTATCGTGGACAGGGGAGGAAAAACTGTTTTTT	CASSLSWTGEEKLFF
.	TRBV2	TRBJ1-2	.	TGTGCCAGCAGTGTTGATTGGACAGACGGTTATGGCTACACCTTC	CASSVDWTDGYGYTF
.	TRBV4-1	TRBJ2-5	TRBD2	TGCGCCAGCAGCCAAGGTCGCCTAGCGGAAGAGACCCAGTACTTC	CASSQGRLAEETQYF
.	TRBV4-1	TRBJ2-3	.	TGCGCCAGCAGCCCCCCGTTGGGCGGGAATACGCAGTATTTT	CASSPPLGGNTQYF
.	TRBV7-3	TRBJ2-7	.	TGTGCCAGCAGCCCCCCCCTAGACTCCTACGAGCAGTACTTC	CASSPPLDSYEQYF
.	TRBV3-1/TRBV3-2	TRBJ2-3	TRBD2	TGTGCCAGCAGCCAGGGACTAGTAACAGATACGCAGTATTTT	CASSQGLVTDTQYF
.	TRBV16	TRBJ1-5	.	TGTGCCAGCAGCCATGGAACAGCTTTAGAGCCCCAGCATTTT	CASSHGTALEPQHF
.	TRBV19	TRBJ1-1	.	TGTGCCAGTAGTATAAGCGACGCTTCCATGAACACTGAAGCTTTCTTT	CASSISDASMNTEAFF